The 25 T cell receptor beta chains listed next were all sequenced from one sample in a study of blood T cell repertoires in COVID-19. Measured with immunoSEQ multiplex PCR; TCRdb has only the in-frame clones, and not every one. The sample comprises 200,000 to 250,000 clones, 84% of which are singletons, and roughly 2.3% rests with the top ten. The sample consisted of peripheral blood. Source of these receptors: a woman aged 55-70 years with acute or convalescent COVID-19.

The chain employs TRBV7-2 and TRBJ1-5; weak D call: TRBD1 (5 bases). Germline lookup yields CDR1 SGHTA and CDR2 FQGNSA. Trimming took 1 base from V and 0 from J, leaving 7 bases between them. This CDR3 comprises 15 residues. CDR3 sequence reads: CASSLGQLSNQPQHF. The DNA of the CDR3 is TGTGCCAGCAGCTTAGGACAGCTTAGCAATCAGCCCCAGCATTTT.

This chain joins TRBV6-1 and TRBJ1-2; D perhaps matches TRBD1 (5 bases). In germline, CDR1 is MNHNS, CDR2 SASEGT. Trimming shortened V by 2 bases and J by 5 bases, and 12 bases separated the two germline ends. This CDR3 has 14 amino acids. CDR3 in DNA: TGTGCCAGCAGTGAATCGGGGGGAAGTTATGGCTACACCTTC. As protein: CASSESGGSYGYTF.

The V and J genes are TRBV3-1 (or the pseudogene TRBV3-2) and TRBJ2-1; D is possibly TRBD1 (6 bases). V lost 0 bases and J 14 bases, leaving 11 bases between the germline ends. The CDR3 is 12 residues long. Germline loops: CDR1 LGHDT, CDR2 YNNKEL (reference sequence). The CDR3 sequence is CASSQEGRGKFF. CDR3 DNA sequence: TGTGCCAGCAGCCAAGAAGGTAGGGGGAAGTTCTTC.

The chain carries TRBV18 and TRBJ1-1, with a weak D call TRBD1 (6 bases). Trimming removed 3 bases from V and 1 base from J, with 9 bases in between. CDR1 KGHSH and CDR2 LQKENI come from the germline V gene. The length of the CDR3 is 14 residues. In DNA form, the CDR3 reads TGTGCCAGCTCACCCTTGACAGGGAACACTGAAGCTTTCTTT. It specifies CASSPLTGNTEAFF.

This rearrangement joins TRBV2 to TRBJ2-3; no reliable D call. Looked up from germline, CDR1 is SNHLY and CDR2 is FYNNEI. Trimming removed 6 bases from V and 6 bases from J, with 10 bases in between. CDR3 size: 12 residues. CDR3 sequence reads: CASSLLKDTQYF. The CDR3 DNA is TGTGCCAGCAGCCTCCTAAAGGATACGCAGTATTTT.

The rearrangement joins TRBV7-2 to TRBJ2-3, with 11 bases that match TRBD2. The CDR3 length is 18 residues. Germline V gene sequence: CDR1 SGHTA, CDR2 FQGNSA. The V and J ends lost 4 bases and 3 bases, in that order; junction bases with no gene match: 12. The CDR3: CASSSPLRASGGTDTQYF. DNA of the CDR3: TGTGCCAGCAGCTCGCCTCTTCGGGCTAGCGGGGGGACAGATACGCAGTATTTT.

This clone was picked up one time. This sequence joins TRBV28 and TRBJ1-2; D unclear. The CDR3 is 17 amino acids. CDR1 MDHEN and CDR2 SYDVKM come from the germline V gene. V lost 5 bases, J lost 1 base, and 20 bases lay in between. The CDR3 is CASSPWAAGRGNYGYTF. In DNA form, the CDR3 reads TGTGCCAGCAGTCCGTGGGCGGCGGGCCGGGGTAACTATGGCTACACCTTC.

The chain is built from TRBV7-8 and TRBJ1-3, with D unclear. Trimming took off 3 bases at V and 4 bases at J, with 10 bases between the two ends. CDR3 length equals 14 residues. In germline, CDR1 is SGHVS, CDR2 FQNEAQ. The DNA for the CDR3 is TGTGCCAGCAGCTTGGCTTTCGGGGGAAACACCATATATTTT. Its protein product is CASSLAFGGNTIYF.

This chain uses TRBV19 with TRBJ2-7; 10 bases align to TRBD1. CDR3 length: 14 residues. Germline V gives CDR1 LNHDA, CDR2 SQIVND (reference sequence). Unmatched junction bases numbered 7, after V lost 6 bases and J lost 5 bases. CDR3 DNA: TGTGCCAGTAGCACCGGGACAGGGGTTCACGAGCAGTACTTC. It specifies CASSTGTGVHEQYF.

CDR3 region: CASSAPSSGVKGRETQYF. In nucleotides, the CDR3 is TGTGCCAGCAGCGCCCCGAGTAGCGGGGTAAAAGGGAGAGAGACCCAGTACTTC. The chain combines TRBV9 with TRBJ2-5; 8 bases map to TRBD2. Germline V CDR1 and CDR2: SGDLS, YYNGEE. V lost 3 bases, J lost 4 bases, and 17 bases stayed unmatched. The CDR3 consists of 18 residues.

The count of this clone is one. The chain links TRBV5-1 to TRBJ2-7; the D gene is possibly TRBD2 (5 bases). Germline assignment: CDR1 SGHRS and CDR2 YFSETQ. V lost 5 bases and J 4 bases, leaving 16 bases between the germline ends. This CDR3 has 14 amino acids. CDR3 sequence reads: CASRSGISLYEQYF. The CDR3 bases are TGCGCCAGCAGGTCGGGAATTTCTCTGTACGAGCAGTACTTC.

This clone was counted a few times. V and J are TRBV4-1 and TRBJ2-7; 9 nucleotides match TRBD1. CDR3 size: 18 residues. The germline CDR1 and CDR2 sequences are MGHRA and YSYEKL. V lost 4 bases to trimming and J lost 0 bases; unmatched junction nucleotides: 13. CDR3 coding DNA: TGCGCCAGCAGCCCCGGGACAGGGTTTAGGGTGGACTCCTACGAGCAGTACTTC. Its protein is CASSPGTGFRVDSYEQYF.

The chain employs TRBV19 and TRBJ1-2; a weak D match, TRBD1 (6 bases). Trimming cost V 8 bases and J 2 bases, with 9 bases left between them. The CDR3 extends over 12 amino acids. Germline CDR1 LNHDA, CDR2 SQIVND (reference sequence). CDR3 region: CASLRGNYGYTF. DNA for the CDR3: TGTGCCAGTCTTAGGGGGAACTATGGCTACACCTTC.

This clone was seen only once. This chain uses TRBV4-1 with TRBJ1-6, with D maybe TRBD1 (5 bases). V shed 3 bases and J shed 12 bases, with 24 bases lying between them. From germline, CDR1 is MGHRA and CDR2 YSYEKL. This CDR3 is 17 amino acids long. The chain's CDR3 is CASSQADRSNPRIPLHF. The CDR3 DNA reads as TGCGCCAGCAGCCAGGCTGACAGATCCAACCCCCGTATACCCCTCCACTTT.

V gene TRBV30 combines with J gene TRBJ2-7; 10 bases match TRBD2. V lost 0 bases to trimming and J lost 2 bases; unmatched junction nucleotides: 1. This CDR3 is 14 amino acids long. The germline gives CDR1 GTSNPN, CDR2 SVGIG (reference sequence). The CDR3 DNA reads TGTGCCTGGAGTGTAACTAGCGGGGCCTACGAGCAGTACTTC. Translating gives CAWSVTSGAYEQYF.

The V gene is TRBV5-6, the J gene TRBJ2-3; a possible D gene is TRBD2 (7 bases). Trimming removed 1 base from V and 5 bases from J, with 23 bases in between. Germline V gene data show CDR1 as SGHDT and CDR2 as YYEEEE. The CDR3 length is 18 residues. CDR3 nucleotide sequence: TGTGCCAGCAGCTTGCTAGGCGGAGGGGGGGGCCGGGGAGATACGCAGTATTTT. It specifies CASSLLGGGGGRGDTQYF.

The V gene is TRBV4-2, the J gene TRBJ1-2; possible D gene TRBD1, 6 bases. The CDR3 runs 15 residues. Germline CDR1 and CDR2: LGHNA and YNFKEQ. Trimming stripped 0 bases from V and 3 bases from J, with 11 bases between. This chain's CDR3 is CASSQDAGVDYGYTF. CDR3 nucleotides: TGTGCCAGCAGCCAAGATGCAGGGGTGGACTATGGCTACACCTTC.

The chain carries TRBV2 and TRBJ2-7; no definite D call. Germline CDR1 and CDR2: SNHLY and FYNNEI. The CDR3 runs 11 residues. Deletions cut 4 bases from V and 3 bases from J, with 4 bases between. The CDR3 nucleotides read TGTGCCAGCAGTGTCCTCTACGAGCAGTACTTC. Its protein product is CASSVLYEQYF.

The rearrangement joins TRBV11-2 to TRBJ1-1, with 12 bases that match TRBD1. Germline trimming cut 5 bases from V and 11 bases from J; bases unmatched to any gene: 15. The CDR3 contains 16 residues. The V gene's germline CDR1 is SGHAT and CDR2 FQNNGV. The CDR3 region is CASSPNPGQGASYAFF. CDR3 coding DNA: TGTGCCAGCAGCCCGAATCCGGGACAGGGGGCAAGTTATGCTTTCTTT.

CDR3 sequence (DNA): TGTGCCAGCAGCGGGCTGAGGGGGTCCTACACCGGGGAGCTGTTTTTT. Its protein product is CASSGLRGSYTGELFF. The V and J genes are TRBV6-2 or TRBV6-3 and TRBJ2-2; the D gene is possibly TRBD1 (6 bases). Trimming stripped 6 bases from V and 3 bases from J, with 17 bases between. Germline CDR1 MNHEY, CDR2 SVGEGT. The CDR3 runs to 16 residues.

V is TRBV5-1 and J is TRBJ2-3, with D possibly being TRBD2 (5 bases). The germline V gene has CDR1 SGHRS and CDR2 YFSETQ. The V end lost 4 bases, the J end lost 1 base, and 19 bases lay between the germline ends. This CDR3 contains 17 residues. This CDR3 reads CASSASRFGGRTDTQYF. The CDR3 DNA follows: TGCGCCAGCAGCGCCTCGCGATTTGGCGGGCGCACAGATACGCAGTATTTT.

There are a few counts of this clone. The chain joins TRBV2 to TRBJ2-1, with a tentative D call TRBD1 (6 bases). Germline V gene lookup returns CDR1 SNHLY and CDR2 FYNNEI. The CDR3 has 16 residues. The V and J ends lost 5 bases and 0 bases respectively, with 14 bases between them. In DNA, the CDR3 is TGTGCCAGCAGTTTCCCAACAGGGAGCTCCTACAATGAGCAGTTCTTC. As protein: CASSFPTGSSYNEQFF.

This rearrangement joins TRBV6-5 to TRBJ2-1, with TRBD1 matching 8 bases. Germline loops: CDR1 MNHEY, CDR2 SVGAGI. The CDR3 has 15 residues. V lost 2 bases and J lost 7; bases outside the gene matches: 7. This chain's CDR3 is CASSYAQGARNEQFF. As DNA, the CDR3 is TGTGCCAGCAGTTACGCGCAGGGGGCGCGAAATGAGCAGTTCTTC.

The V and J genes are TRBV5-1 and TRBJ2-2; D is perhaps TRBD2 (5 bases). From germline, CDR1 is SGHRS and CDR2 YFSETQ. The CDR3 is made up of 13 amino acids. V was pared by 3 bases and J by 4 bases, with 7 bases between. CDR3 DNA: TGCGCCAGCAGCTCTGGAGGCACCGGGGAGCTGTTTTTT. This sequence encodes CASSSGGTGELFF.

This chain connects TRBV5-4 to TRBJ2-5; TRBD1 agrees at 8 bases. CDR1 and CDR2 (germline): SGHNT, YYREEE (reference sequence). V was clipped by 1 base and J by 4 bases; unmatched bases: 6. This CDR3 is 15 amino acids long. The CDR3 DNA sequence: TGTGCCAGCAGCTTGTTGGCAGGGGGCCGAGAGACCCAGTACTTC. It translates to CASSLLAGGRETQYF.